One and the same sample provided the 5 T cell receptor beta chains below, sequenced in a study of cytomegalovirus exposure and HLA in healthy donors. A multiplex PCR was run with 60 Vbeta primers and 13 Jbeta primers. Produced via immunoSEQ multiplex PCR; TCRdb's table is partial and in-frame only. The data contain about 99,000 clones, around 73% of them singletons. The sequenced material came from PBMCs. Receptor source: a man in his forties or fifties in good health and CMV-seronegative.

This chain connects TRBV5-1 to TRBJ1-2; D call uncertain. Germline values: CDR1 SGHRS, CDR2 YFSETQ. Between the trimmed V and J ends, which lost 3 bases and 13 bases, there was a span of 19 bases. The length of the CDR3 is 13 residues. CDR3 protein: CASSYAIPGEGTF. For the CDR3, the DNA is TGCGCCAGCAGCTACGCCATCCCCGGGGAGGGCACCTTC.

This rearrangement joins TRBV2 to TRBJ1-4; 8 bases match TRBD1. In germline, CDR1 is SNHLY, CDR2 FYNNEI. This CDR3 region has 14 residues. J was trimmed by 7 bases and V by 6 bases; bases with no gene match: 7. The CDR3 coding sequence is TGTGCCAGCAGAATACAGGGGGTGGTTGAAAAACTGTTTTTT. It encodes CASRIQGVVEKLFF.

The gene calls are TRBV29-1 and TRBJ2-3; 12 bases are a match to TRBD2. The CDR3 contains 13 residues. With 7 bases clipped from V and 5 bases from J, the junction kept 4 bases outside the gene matches. Germline lookup yields CDR1 SQVTM and CDR2 ANQGSEA. As DNA, the CDR3 is TGCAGCGCGACTAGCGGGGGAGGAGATACGCAGTATTTT. This encodes CSATSGGGDTQYF.

The chain links TRBV6-6 to TRBJ2-5; D remains unclear. This CDR3 is 13 amino acids long. Germline assignment: CDR1 MNHNY and CDR2 SVGAGI (reference sequence). The germline V and J ends were trimmed by 7 bases and 5 bases, with 14 bases remaining between them. CDR3 bases: TGTGCCAGCACCGAACAGTTCCAGGAGACCCAGTACTTC. Protein product: CASTEQFQETQYF.

This chain connects TRBV5-8 to TRBJ1-5; the D is unclear. Germline V lookup: CDR1 SGHTS, CDR2 YDEGEE. The ends were cut back, 1 base at V and 5 bases at J, with 16 bases in the middle. This CDR3 is 16 amino acids long. For the CDR3, the DNA is TGTGCCAGCAGCTTGCCAAATTCAGGCCTGGATCAGCCCCAGCATTTT. It yields the protein CASSLPNSGLDQPQHF.